The T cell receptor beta chain described here comes from a study of T cells after posttransplantation cyclophosphamide. The germline CDR1 and CDR2 sequences are SGHNT and YYREEE (reference sequence). The length of the CDR3 is 16 residues. V lost 0 bases to trimming and J lost 1 base, with 11 bases between them. The assay was immunoSEQ multiplex PCR, and TCRdb's table has in-frame clones only and misses some. The table lists about 32,000 clones, 91% of them singletons. Cells defined as naive were viable CD3+CD4+ or CD3+CD8+ and CCR7+CD45RA+CD45RO-CD95-CD27+CD28+. Details on this clone: Its specificity is unknown.

Regarding the study as a whole: Recipient CMV seropositivity and CMV reactivation strongly tracked TRB clonality. TRB overlap between skin or GI tissue T cells and blood was limited.

Sequencing input: naive CD4+ T cells sorted from blood. V usage is TRBV5-4 and J usage is TRBJ2-4; no firm D call. This TCR was recovered from a man aged 25-40 years in good health and a related stem cell transplant donor. The CDR3 DNA is TGTGCCAGCAGCTTGGCGGGTGGTACGGCCAAAAACATTCAGTACTTC. Its protein is CASSLAGGTAKNIQYF.